This T cell receptor (beta chain) comes out of a study of lymphopenia after photon versus proton radiotherapy. As regards this clone: Its specificity is unknown.

Findings and limits, study-wide: Relative stability marked proton patients; photon patients lost diversity and naive cells. Post-nadir diversity loss with photons came from oligoclonal expansion, particularly CD8+ Temra cells.

The data were produced by immunoSEQ multiplex PCR, yet TCRdb's version contains in-frame clones alone and is incomplete. The top ten hold about 6.6% of the sample, which has approximately 35,000 clones, 75% to 90% seen once. This sample comprised peripheral blood, obtained from a patient treated with photon-based radiotherapy. This receptor was obtained from a woman between 50 and 59 years old with pancreatic cancer.

The CDR3 here is CASSVQQSEQYF. DNA for the CDR3: TGTGCCAGCAGCGTCCAGCAGAGCGAGCAGTACTTC. The chain links TRBV9 to TRBJ2-7; D unresolved. V lost 2 bases to trimming and J lost 6 bases, with 9 bases between them. CDR3 length: 12 amino acids. CDR1 is SGDLS, CDR2 YYNGEE, per germline.